The rows below give T cell receptor beta chains drawn from one sample of a study of cytomegalovirus exposure and HLA in healthy donors. Measured with immunoSEQ multiplex PCR; TCRdb has only the in-frame clones, and not every one. The table shows approximately 110,000 clones, with 70% to 80% occurring only once. Material for sequencing was PBMCs. The receptor source for this set is a young man in good health and CMV-seronegative. The CDR3 runs from the conserved cysteine through the conserved F or W. A D gene is named only where the DNA matches it firmly. Clone sizes are given selectively: once, few, many, or a class where the clone is expanded.

J gene | V gene | clone size | D gene | CDR3 protein | CDR3 DNA
TRBJ2-1 | TRBV4-2 | few | - | CASSQTLATGFNEQFF | TGTGCCAGCAGTCAAACGCTAGCCACAGGGTTCAATGAGCAGTTCTTC
TRBJ2-3 | TRBV5-1 | - | TRBD1 | CASSPTPHGTVQADTQYF | TGCGCCAGCAGCCCAACCCCCCACGGGACAGTGCAAGCAGATACGCAGTATTTT
TRBJ2-3 | TRBV9 | - | - | CASSPYERRDTQYF | TGTGCCAGCAGCCCCTATGAGCGAAGAGATACGCAGTATTTT
TRBJ1-3 | TRBV5-1 | few | TRBD1 | CASSLADRVSHTIYF | TGCGCCAGCAGCTTGGCCGACAGGGTATCGCACACCATATATTTT
TRBJ1-2 | TRBV11-2 | - | - | CASSLEGDGYTF | TGTGCCAGCAGCTTGGAGGGTGATGGCTACACCTTC
TRBJ1-3 | TRBV7-2 | - | - | CASSSIPGGDEYF | TGTGCCAGCAGCTCTATACCGGGGGGTGACGAATATTTT
TRBJ1-4 | TRBV30 | - | - | CAWSDKAGLSEKLFF | TGTGCCTGGAGTGACAAGGCAGGGTTAAGCGAAAAACTGTTTTTT
TRBJ2-1 | TRBV28 | - | TRBD2 | CASSLVAGRGEQFF | TGTGCCAGCAGTTTGGTAGCGGGAAGGGGTGAGCAGTTCTTC
TRBJ1-2 | TRBV7-9 | - | - | CASSLGHIYGYTF | TGTGCCAGCAGCCTGGGACACATCTATGGCTACACCTTC
TRBJ2-1 | TRBV14 | - | - | CASSHRTNEQFF | TGTGCCAGCAGCCACCGGACTAATGAGCAGTTCTTC
TRBJ1-2 | TRBV7-9 | - | TRBD1 | CASSLDDREDGYTF | TGTGCCAGCAGCTTAGATGACAGGGAGGATGGCTACACCTTC
TRBJ2-1 | TRBV18 | - | TRBD2 | CASSPGTSGRAAYNEQFF | TGTGCCAGCTCACCCGGGACTAGCGGGAGGGCCGCCTACAATGAGCAGTTCTTC
TRBJ2-5 | TRBV2 | few | - | CARGPAGFQETQYF | TGTGCCAGAGGTCCCGCGGGATTCCAAGAGACCCAGTACTTC
TRBJ2-1 | TRBV7-3 | - | TRBD2 | CASSPLPSGSGYEQFF | TGTGCCAGCAGCCCCCTCCCTAGCGGGAGTGGGTATGAGCAGTTCTTC
TRBJ1-5 | TRBV7-8 | - | - | CASSDGRGGNQPQHF | TGTGCCAGCAGCGACGGGAGGGGTGGGAATCAGCCCCAGCATTTT
TRBJ2-7 | TRBV5-4 | once | - | CASSSGRETLPYGQYF | TGTGCCAGCAGCTCGGGCAGGGAAACGCTACCCTACGGGCAGTACTTC
TRBJ2-5 | TRBV13 | - | TRBD2 | CASSLTLPGGETQYF | TGTGCCAGCAGCTTAACTCTTCCGGGAGGTGAGACCCAGTACTTC
TRBJ2-7 | TRBV4-1 | - | TRBD1 | CASSQARDRATYEQYF | TGCGCCAGCAGCCAAGCCCGGGACAGGGCTACCTACGAGCAGTACTTC
TRBJ2-1 | TRBV9 | - | - | CASSVEADGGDEQFF | TGTGCCAGCAGCGTAGAGGCGGACGGGGGTGATGAGCAGTTCTTC
TRBJ1-1 | TRBV6-1 | - | - | CASTQGTEAFF | TGTGCCAGCACCCAGGGAACTGAAGCTTTCTTT
TRBJ2-2 | TRBV9 | - | TRBD1 | CASSPTGTGYTGELFF | TGTGCCAGCAGCCCAACCGGGACAGGGTACACCGGGGAGCTGTTTTTT
TRBJ2-7 | TRBV7-2 | - | TRBD1 | CASSRGQGAHEQYF | TGTGCCAGCAGTAGGGGACAGGGGGCGCACGAGCAGTACTTC
TRBJ2-1 | TRBV5-4 | few | - | CASSSRKSSYNEQFF | TGTGCCAGCAGCTCTAGGAAGAGCTCCTACAATGAGCAGTTCTTC
TRBJ2-2 | TRBV10-3 | - | TRBD1 | CAITGTGRTGELFF | TGTGCCATCACTGGGACAGGGCGCACCGGGGAGCTGTTTTTT